The present T cell receptor (beta chain) was sequenced within a study of blood T cell repertoires in COVID-19. Study-wide context: Sources were T cells, B-cell-depleted T cells, or PBMCs; the material itself was cDNA or gDNA.

TCRdb's copy holds only in-frame clones and misses some; the assay was immunoSEQ multiplex PCR. The sample shows 190,000 or so clones, roughly four fifths of them seen only once. The count of this clone is one. Participant age was about 18 to 89 years, and participants resided in fewer than 25 US areas. Participant-reported clinical history was the basis for cohort assignment. The CDR3 is 13 residues long. Trimming cost V 6 bases and J 4 bases; bases outside gene matches: 5. The chain uses TRBV12-3 or TRBV12-4 and TRBJ1-2; 7 bases line up with TRBD1. The sequencing input was PBMCs or T cells enriched from blood (not recorded which). The sequence came from a man aged 40-49 years who had recovered from COVID-19. Here the CDR3 reads CASSPRTGYGYTF. The CDR3, as DNA: TGTGCCAGCAGCCCGCGGACAGGCTATGGCTACACCTTC.